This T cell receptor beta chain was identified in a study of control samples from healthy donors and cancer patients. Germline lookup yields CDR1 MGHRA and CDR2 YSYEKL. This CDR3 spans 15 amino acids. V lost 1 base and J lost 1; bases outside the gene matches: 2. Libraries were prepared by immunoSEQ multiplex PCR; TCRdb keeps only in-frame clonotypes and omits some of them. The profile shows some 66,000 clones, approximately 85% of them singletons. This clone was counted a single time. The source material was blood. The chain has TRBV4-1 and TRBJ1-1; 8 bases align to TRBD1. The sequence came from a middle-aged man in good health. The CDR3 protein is CASSQVGQGNTEAFF. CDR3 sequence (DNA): TGCGCCAGCAGCCAAGTAGGACAGGGGAACACTGAAGCTTTCTTT.